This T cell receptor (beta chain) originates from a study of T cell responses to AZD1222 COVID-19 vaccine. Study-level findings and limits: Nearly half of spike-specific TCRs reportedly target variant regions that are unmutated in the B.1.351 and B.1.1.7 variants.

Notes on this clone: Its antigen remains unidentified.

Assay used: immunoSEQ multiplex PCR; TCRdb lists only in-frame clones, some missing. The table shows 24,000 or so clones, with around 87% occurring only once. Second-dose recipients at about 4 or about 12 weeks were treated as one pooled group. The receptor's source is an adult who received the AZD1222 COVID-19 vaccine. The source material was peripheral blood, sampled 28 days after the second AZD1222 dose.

CDR3 in amino acids: CASSPQGQGANEQFF. CDR3 DNA sequence: TGTGCCAGCAGCCCGCAGGGACAGGGGGCCAATGAGCAGTTCTTC. The chain is built from TRBV9 and TRBJ2-1; 12 bases align to TRBD1. The CDR3 runs 15 residues. Germline V lookup: CDR1 SGDLS, CDR2 YYNGEE. V lost 4 bases and J lost 6; bases outside the gene matches: 5.